The sequence of this T cell receptor beta chain was determined in a study of blood T cell repertoires in COVID-19 (dated by TCRdb to 2019 to 2021). In terms of the full investigation: Samples from collaborators originated in the United States, Italy and Spain and spanned both the acute and convalescent phases of COVID-19. The material from the prospective study consisted of cDNA or gDNA derived from T cells, B-cell-depleted T cells, or PBMCs. The samples were drawn from the first 160 participants of the ongoing ImmuneRACE study and from over 950 subjects provided by 6 global collaborators. Nearly every sample came with metadata listing a de-identified subject ID, COVID-19 status, age in years and sex. Deeply sampled blood TCRbeta repertoires from subjects exposed to, actively infected with, or recovered from COVID-19 were included in the dataset. The repertoires were made available in a free public database intended to serve as a resource for research on the immune response to SARS-CoV-2. Where HLA class I and class II types were available, the types were taken from metadata supplied by the sample provider, not from assay-based typing.

TCRbeta CDR3 regions were amplified from genomic DNA by means of the immunoSEQ Assay, a bias-controlled multiplex PCR. The study's own analysis went as follows. The number of nucleated cells in each sample was estimated from the amplification of reference gene primers within the assay. Sequence reads were collapsed and filtered to measure the absolute abundance of every unique TCRbeta CDR3 rearrangement. For each sample, productive Simpson clonality was calculated as the square root of Simpson's diversity index over productive rearrangements. TCRdb retrieved this table from immuneACCESS and kept in-frame rearrangements only. Not all clones are present; in checked studies, unresolved V genes account for under half, and no reason is known for the remainder. The D gene and trimming were derived from the DNA, and the V and J assignments and clone size from that table. This sample comprises 85,000 to 130,000 clones, approximately 87% of them detected only once. The biggest ten clones account for roughly 14% of the sample.

Comment on this clone: Its antigen remains unidentified. No much larger clone exists at a distance of one base, and base qualities are not known.

Unmatched junction bases come to 11, with V trimmed by 6 bases and J by 9 bases. Taken from cysteine to phenylalanine, the CDR3 has 13 residues. Just CDR3 DNA is preserved here, 39 bases in frame from base 1. The germline V gene encodes CDR1 MGHDK and CDR2 SYGVNS. The collaborating institutions used their own protocols to collect whole blood in K2EDTA tubes. For TCRbeta analysis, collaborator samples were shipped as frozen whole blood, as isolated PBMCs, or as DNA extracted from either sample type. The paper as a whole reports these results and caveats: How much clinical and demographic metadata was included differed by source and by participant, and the metadata was provided uncurated.

This TCR was sampled from a man between 50 and 59 years old with acute or convalescent COVID-19. Sequencing used peripheral blood. The chain uses TRBV25-1 and TRBJ2-7; TRBD2 agrees with 7 junctional bases. The sequenced DNA: TGTGCCAGCAGCCTCAAGACTAGCCGAGGGCAGTACTTC. Its coded protein is CASSLKTSRGQYF.